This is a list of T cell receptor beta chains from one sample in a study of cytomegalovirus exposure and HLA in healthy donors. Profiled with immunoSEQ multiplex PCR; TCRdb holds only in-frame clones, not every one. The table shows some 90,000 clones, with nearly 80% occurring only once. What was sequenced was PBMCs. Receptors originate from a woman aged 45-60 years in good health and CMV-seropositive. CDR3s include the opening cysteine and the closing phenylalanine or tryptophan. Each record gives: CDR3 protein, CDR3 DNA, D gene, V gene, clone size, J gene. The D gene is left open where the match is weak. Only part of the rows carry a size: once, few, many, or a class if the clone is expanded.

CDR3aa: CASRPRTAPKGFF
CDR3nt: TGTGCCAGCAGACCCCGGACAGCCCCTAAGGGGTTCTTC
d_gene: -
v_gene: TRBV6-5
abundance: -
j_gene: TRBJ2-1

CDR3aa: CASTSEEAGELFF
CDR3nt: TGTGCCAGCACCTCGGAGGAGGCCGGGGAGCTGTTTTTT
d_gene: -
v_gene: TRBV7-3
abundance: -
j_gene: TRBJ2-2

CDR3aa: CASSLGGSSGGASNEQFF
CDR3nt: TGTGCCAGCAGCTTAGGGGGATCTAGCGGGGGGGCGAGCAATGAGCAGTTCTTC
d_gene: TRBD2
v_gene: TRBV7-9
abundance: -
j_gene: TRBJ2-1

CDR3aa: CASSRAPTDSYEQYF
CDR3nt: TGTGCCAGCAGCCGGGCCCCGACAGACTCCTACGAGCAGTACTTC
d_gene: -
v_gene: TRBV2
abundance: -
j_gene: TRBJ2-7

CDR3aa: CASSLNGGADEQFF
CDR3nt: TGTGCCAGCAGCTTAAATGGGGGGGCCGATGAGCAGTTCTTC
d_gene: -
v_gene: TRBV7-3
abundance: -
j_gene: TRBJ2-1

CDR3aa: CASSPTLDSGNTIYF
CDR3nt: TGTGCCAGCTCACCAACTCTCGACAGTGGAAACACCATATATTTT
d_gene: -
v_gene: TRBV18
abundance: few
j_gene: TRBJ1-3

CDR3aa: CASSLETRGNEQFF
CDR3nt: TGTGCCAGCAGCTTGGAAACTCGAGGAAATGAGCAGTTCTTC
d_gene: -
v_gene: TRBV5-5
abundance: -
j_gene: TRBJ2-1

CDR3aa: CASSQDQGTDSNQPQHF
CDR3nt: TGCGCCAGCAGCCAAGATCAGGGGACCGATAGCAATCAGCCCCAGCATTTT
d_gene: -
v_gene: TRBV4-1
abundance: -
j_gene: TRBJ1-5

CDR3aa: CASSARAVGNGELFF
CDR3nt: TGTGCCAGCAGTGCCCGCGCGGTCGGGAACGGGGAGCTGTTTTTT
d_gene: -
v_gene: TRBV6-1
abundance: few
j_gene: TRBJ2-2

CDR3aa: CASSHTGSNEQFF
CDR3nt: TGTGCCAGCAGCCATACCGGGAGCAATGAGCAGTTCTTC
d_gene: -
v_gene: TRBV5-6
abundance: few
j_gene: TRBJ2-1

CDR3aa: CASSLLQGAGEQFF
CDR3nt: TGTGCCAGCAGCTTACTTCAGGGGGCGGGTGAGCAGTTCTTC
d_gene: TRBD1
v_gene: TRBV7-9
abundance: once
j_gene: TRBJ2-1

CDR3aa: CASSESGGGRTDTQYF
CDR3nt: TGCGCCAGCAGTGAATCCGGGGGAGGGCGCACAGATACGCAGTATTTT
d_gene: TRBD2
v_gene: TRBV10-2
abundance: -
j_gene: TRBJ2-3

CDR3aa: CASSASAGGVQYF
CDR3nt: TGTGCCAGCAGTGCCTCCGCGGGGGGTGTGCAGTACTTC
d_gene: TRBD2
v_gene: TRBV2
abundance: -
j_gene: TRBJ2-7

CDR3aa: CASSVFRDRVSNQPQHF
CDR3nt: TGTGCCAGCAGCGTATTCCGGGACAGGGTCAGCAATCAGCCCCAGCATTTT
d_gene: TRBD1
v_gene: TRBV9
abundance: -
j_gene: TRBJ1-5

CDR3aa: CASSRGGTLTDYGYTF
CDR3nt: TGTGCCAGCAGCCGGGGGGGGACCTTAACTGACTATGGCTACACCTTC
d_gene: -
v_gene: TRBV9
abundance: once
j_gene: TRBJ1-2

CDR3aa: CASSLKSMNTEAFF
CDR3nt: TGTGCCAGCAGCTTAAAGAGCATGAACACTGAAGCTTTCTTT
d_gene: -
v_gene: TRBV7-9
abundance: -
j_gene: TRBJ1-1

CDR3aa: CASSLLWPGGREKLFF
CDR3nt: TGTGCCAGCAGCTTACTATGGCCAGGGGGTAGGGAAAAACTGTTTTTT
d_gene: TRBD1
v_gene: TRBV7-9
abundance: -
j_gene: TRBJ1-4